This is a list of T cell receptor beta chains from one sample in a study of blood T cell repertoires in COVID-19. Assay: immunoSEQ multiplex PCR; the TCRdb copy retains only in-frame clones and omits some. The data show about 160,000 clones, roughly 90% seen once. Sequenced material: peripheral blood. These receptors came from a man in his sixties with active or convalescent COVID-19. Each CDR3 is given with its conserved first and last residue. Each record gives: V gene, clone size, D gene, J gene, CDR3 protein, CDR3 DNA. The D gene is left open where the match is weak. Clone sizes are given selectively: once, few, many, or a class where the clone is expanded.

TRBV6-5,-,-,TRBJ1-1,CASNRGTNTEAFF,TGTGCCAGCAATCGGGGGACTAACACTGAAGCTTTCTTT
TRBV15,-,-,TRBJ1-1,CATSRTTSSNTEAFF,TGTGCCACCAGCCGAACAACCTCCAGTAACACTGAAGCTTTCTTT
TRBV7-9,-,TRBD1,TRBJ1-1,CASSLGTRTGDTEAFF,TGTGCCAGCAGCTTAGGAACTAGGACAGGGGACACTGAAGCTTTCTTT
TRBV30,-,TRBD1,TRBJ1-3,CAWSGNRGLSGNTIYF,TGTGCCTGGAGTGGAAACAGGGGGCTAAGTGGAAACACCATATATTTT
TRBV6-5,-,-,TRBJ2-4,CASSYSWGGDIQYF,TGTGCCAGCAGTTACTCGTGGGGAGGAGACATTCAGTACTTC
TRBV27,-,-,TRBJ1-2,CASSRFTGSNYGYTF,TGTGCCAGCAGCCGTTTTACGGGATCCAACTATGGCTACACCTTC
TRBV6-1,-,-,TRBJ2-3,CASSEVRSDTQYF,TGTGCCAGCAGTGAAGTCAGGTCAGATACGCAGTATTTT
TRBV5-1,-,TRBD1,TRBJ1-1,CASRVEVRGITEAFF,TGCGCCAGCAGGGTGGAGGTCAGGGGGATTACTGAAGCTTTCTTT
TRBV11-3,-,-,TRBJ2-7,CASSPTESYEQYF,TGTGCCAGCAGCCCGACAGAATCCTACGAGCAGTACTTC
TRBV19,-,-,TRBJ1-2,CASSRQYSQGSGYTF,TGTGCCAGTAGTAGACAGTACTCCCAGGGGTCTGGCTACACCTTC
TRBV7-9,-,-,TRBJ2-7,CASSQAYEQYF,TGTGCCAGCAGCCAAGCTTACGAGCAGTACTTC
TRBV30,-,-,TRBJ1-2,CAWSPLRIHGYTF,TGTGCCTGGAGTCCACTCAGGATTCATGGCTACACCTTC
TRBV9,-,-,TRBJ2-7,CASSPFGGETYEQYF,TGTGCCAGCAGCCCATTCGGAGGGGAAACCTACGAGCAGTACTTC
TRBV6-4,-,TRBD2,TRBJ2-2,CASSDTMGGLAVPGELFF,TGTGCCAGCAGTGACACTATGGGGGGACTAGCTGTCCCCGGGGAGCTGTTTTTT
TRBV4-1,-,-,TRBJ1-4,CASSQVGRVEQEKLFF,TGCGCCAGCAGCCAAGTTGGCAGGGTAGAGCAAGAAAAACTGTTTTTT
TRBV7-9,once,-,TRBJ1-1,CASSLVNGPNTEAFF,TGTGCCAGCAGCTTAGTCAACGGTCCCAACACTGAAGCTTTCTTT
TRBV7-2,-,-,TRBJ2-6,CASSFTGSSGANVLTF,TGTGCCAGCAGCTTTACGGGGAGCTCTGGGGCCAACGTCCTGACTTTC
TRBV30,-,TRBD1,TRBJ2-7,CAWSGTGNSYEQYF,TGTGCCTGGAGCGGGACAGGGAATTCCTACGAGCAGTACTTC
TRBV5-6,-,-,TRBJ2-5,CASSLVKGSWETQYF,TGTGCCAGCAGCTTGGTCAAGGGGTCCTGGGAGACCCAGTACTTC
TRBV5-4,-,-,TRBJ2-3,CASSFDYTDTQYF,TGTGCCAGCAGCTTTGACTACACAGATACGCAGTATTTT
TRBV4-2,-,TRBD1,TRBJ1-1,CASSQAQGATDDTEAFF,TGTGCCAGCAGCCAAGCACAGGGGGCGACGGACGACACTGAAGCTTTCTTT
TRBV18,-,-,TRBJ1-2,CASSPTPAYGYTF,TGTGCCAGCTCTCCGACTCCAGCCTATGGCTACACCTTC
TRBV5-4,-,TRBD2,TRBJ2-3,CASTTRSGGAVDTQYF,TGTGCCAGCACCACTCGGAGCGGGGGGGCCGTAGATACGCAGTATTTT
TRBV4-1,-,-,TRBJ2-1,CASSQDSPSSYNEQFF,TGCGCCAGCAGCCAAGATAGTCCTAGCTCCTACAATGAGCAGTTCTTC
TRBV2,-,-,TRBJ1-5,CASGAFTQPQHF,TGTGCCTCAGGGGCCTTCACTCAGCCCCAGCATTTT
TRBV7-6,-,TRBD2,TRBJ2-1,CASSSTGLAGLNEQFF,TGTGCCAGCAGCTCCACGGGACTAGCGGGCCTCAATGAGCAGTTCTTC
TRBV12-5,-,TRBD1,TRBJ1-2,CASGLSSGGNGYTF,TGTGCTAGTGGTTTGTCCTCAGGGGGGAACGGCTACACCTTC
TRBV7-2,once,TRBD2,TRBJ2-5,CASSLAVQAGKETQYF,TGTGCCAGCAGCTTAGCGGTGCAAGCGGGGAAAGAGACCCAGTACTTC
TRBV19,few,TRBD1,TRBJ2-7,CASRRQGSSYEQYF,TGTGCCAGTAGAAGACAGGGAAGCTCCTACGAGCAGTACTTC
TRBV6-5,-,-,TRBJ2-7,CASSYNKIYEQYF,TGTGCCAGCAGTTATAACAAGATCTACGAGCAGTACTTC
TRBV7-8,-,-,TRBJ2-7,CASSLLYEQYF,TGTGCCAGCAGCCTTCTCTACGAGCAGTACTTC
TRBV6-5,-,TRBD1,TRBJ1-1,CASKTPTGWNTEAFF,TGTGCCAGCAAGACCCCGACAGGGTGGAACACTGAAGCTTTCTTT
TRBV6-5,-,-,TRBJ1-3,CASSRQFSGNTIYF,TGTGCCAGCAGTCGACAGTTCTCTGGAAACACCATATATTTT
TRBV6-6,-,TRBD1,TRBJ2-5,CASSGGYETQYF,TGTGCCAGCTCAGGGGGCTATGAGACCCAGTACTTC
TRBV6-6,-,-,TRBJ2-7,CASSYKGVSYEQYF,TGTGCCAGCAGTTATAAGGGGGTTAGCTACGAGCAGTACTTC
TRBV3-1/TRBV3-2,-,-,TRBJ1-2,CASSQDTGTYGYTF,TGTGCCAGCAGCCAAGATACGGGAACCTATGGCTACACCTTC
TRBV11-2,-,TRBD1,TRBJ2-1,CASSLPPGTVKQFF,TGTGCCAGCAGTCTCCCGCCAGGGACAGTGAAACAGTTCTTC
TRBV5-1,-,TRBD2,TRBJ2-1,CASSYRLRGGSSYNEQFF,TGCGCCAGCAGTTACCGGCTGCGCGGGGGGAGCTCCTACAATGAGCAGTTCTTC
TRBV11-2,-,TRBD2,TRBJ2-1,CASSLIPGGPSEQFF,TGTGCCAGCAGCTTAATCCCGGGAGGGCCCAGTGAGCAGTTCTTC
TRBV21-1,-,-,TRBJ2-5,CASSKEGSRGGVVETQYF,TGTGCCAGCAGCAAAGAAGGGTCGCGGGGGGGCGTGGTGGAGACCCAGTACTTC
TRBV2,-,-,TRBJ1-2,CATRGGNNGYTF,TGTGCCACCCGAGGAGGGAATAATGGCTACACCTTC
TRBV18,-,TRBD1,TRBJ1-2,CASSTDRAPNYGYTF,TGTGCCAGCTCAACGGACAGGGCCCCTAACTATGGCTACACCTTC
TRBV3-1/TRBV3-2,-,-,TRBJ2-7,CASSDRSSYEQYF,TGTGCCAGCAGTGACAGGAGCTCCTACGAGCAGTACTTC
TRBV6-5,-,-,TRBJ2-1,CASSYSSPTDYNEQFF,TGTGCCAGCAGTTACTCGTCTCCCACAGACTACAATGAGCAGTTCTTC
TRBV3-1/TRBV3-2,-,TRBD1,TRBJ1-1,CASSPMTGPNTEAFF,TGTGCCAGCAGCCCTATGACAGGGCCGAACACTGAAGCTTTCTTT
TRBV5-1,-,TRBD1,TRBJ1-2,CASSFRDRGNGYTF,TGCGCCAGCAGCTTCCGGGACAGGGGTAATGGCTACACCTTC
TRBV19,-,-,TRBJ2-2,CASSIAKNTGELFF,TGTGCCAGTAGTATAGCAAAGAACACCGGGGAGCTGTTTTTT
TRBV2,-,-,TRBJ1-1,CATQRRVGTEAFF,TGTGCCACCCAAAGGAGGGTGGGCACTGAAGCTTTCTTT
TRBV5-4,-,TRBD1,TRBJ2-6,CASNPPGQGAHGANVLTF,TGTGCCAGCAATCCTCCGGGACAGGGGGCGCACGGGGCCAACGTCCTGACTTTC
TRBV27,-,-,TRBJ1-4,CASSKKPLAPSTNEKLFF,TGTGCCAGCAGCAAAAAGCCCCTCGCCCCGTCAACTAATGAAAAACTGTTTTTT
TRBV5-6,-,-,TRBJ1-2,CACSLKYRSYGYTF,TGTGCCTGCAGCTTGAAGTACCGGAGCTATGGCTACACCTTC
TRBV27,-,TRBD1,TRBJ1-1,CASSLRTGGAHTEAFF,TGTGCCAGCAGTTTAAGAACAGGGGGAGCCCACACTGAAGCTTTCTTT
TRBV7-9,once,TRBD2,TRBJ2-1,CASSGTSGGSSYNEQFF,TGTGCCAGCAGCGGAACTAGCGGGGGATCTTCCTACAATGAGCAGTTCTTC
TRBV4-2,-,TRBD1,TRBJ2-7,CASSHEGALYF,TGTGCCAGCAGCCATGAGGGGGCGCTGTACTTC
TRBV2,-,TRBD1,TRBJ1-1,CASRGTGNEAFF,TGTGCCAGCAGAGGGACAGGTAATGAAGCTTTCTTT
TRBV18,-,TRBD1,TRBJ1-5,CASSHGPGGLQPQHF,TGTGCCAGCTCACACGGCCCAGGGGGGCTTCAGCCCCAGCATTTT